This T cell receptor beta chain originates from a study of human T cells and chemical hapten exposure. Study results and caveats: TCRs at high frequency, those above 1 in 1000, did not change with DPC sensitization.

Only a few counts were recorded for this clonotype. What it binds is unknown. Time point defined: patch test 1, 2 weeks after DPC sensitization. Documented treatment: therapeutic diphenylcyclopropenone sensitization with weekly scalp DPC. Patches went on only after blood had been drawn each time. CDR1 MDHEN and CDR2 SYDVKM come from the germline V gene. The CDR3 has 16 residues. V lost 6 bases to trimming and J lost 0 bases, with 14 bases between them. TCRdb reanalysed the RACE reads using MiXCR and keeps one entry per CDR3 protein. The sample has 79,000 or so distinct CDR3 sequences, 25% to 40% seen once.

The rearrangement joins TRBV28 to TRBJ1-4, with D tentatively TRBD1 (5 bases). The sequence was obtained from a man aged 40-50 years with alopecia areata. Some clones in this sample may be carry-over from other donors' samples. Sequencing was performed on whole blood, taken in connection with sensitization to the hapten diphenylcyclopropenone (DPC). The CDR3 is CASRPSWGTTNEKLFF. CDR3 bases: TGTGCCAGCAGACCCTCTTGGGGGACAACTAATGAAAAACTGTTTTTT.